This is a list of T cell receptor beta chains from one sample in a study of T cell repertoires in cytomegalovirus infection. TCRdb re-analysed the reads in MiXCR, keeping a single row per CDR3 protein. The data hold some 700,000 distinct CDR3 sequences, with less than 40% observed a single time. Sequences were obtained from PBMCs. The receptors shown here come from a human donor in good health (CMV status not recorded). Some clones in this sample may be carry-over from other donors' samples. Both conserved end residues are part of each CDR3. A D gene is named only where the DNA matches it firmly. The listing skips clone size in some rows; elsewhere it reads once, few, many or a size class.

v_gene	d_gene	abundance	j_gene	CDR3nt	CDR3aa
TRBV7-9	TRBD2	few	TRBJ2-3	TGTGCCAGCAGCTTAAAAGCGGGGACTAGCGGTCCTGGCACAGATACGCAGTATTTT	CASSLKAGTSGPGTDTQYF
TRBV7-8	NA	many	TRBJ1-6	TGTGCCAGCAGCTTAGTAGGCCCCCCTCTGGGTGCGGATTCACCCCTCCACTTT	CASSLVGPPLGADSPLHF
TRBV23-1	NA	NA	TRBJ2-2	TGCGCCAGCAGTCAATCCGAACAGAACACCGGGGAGCTGTTTTTT	CASSQSEQNTGELFF
TRBV24-1	TRBD2	NA	TRBJ2-7	TGTGCCACCAGAAGGGGCGGGAGCTCCTACGAGCAGTACTTC	CATRRGGSSYEQYF
TRBV5-6	NA	NA	TRBJ1-3	TGTGCCAGCACCTCCGGCACCCGCTCTGGAAACACCATATATTTT	CASTSGTRSGNTIYF
TRBV20-1	NA	few	TRBJ1-5	TGCAGTGCTAGAGTCGCGGGCGGGGGCGGCAATCAGCCCCAGCATTTT	CSARVAGGGGNQPQHF
TRBV11-2	NA	NA	TRBJ1-1	TGTGCCAGCAGCGCGATCAAGGGCAACACTGAAGCTTTCTTT	CASSAIKGNTEAFF
TRBV6-8	TRBD2	once	TRBJ2-5	TGTGCCAGCAGTTACTGGCCTAGCGGGGAAGAGACCCAGTACTTC	CASSYWPSGEETQYF
TRBV9	TRBD1	few	TRBJ2-5	TGTGCCAGCAGCGCCGGGACAGGGGAAGAGACCCAGTACTTC	CASSAGTGEETQYF
TRBV27	TRBD1	few	TRBJ1-5	TGTGCCAGCAGTCGCGGGACAGCTGATCAGCCCCAGCATTTT	CASSRGTADQPQHF
TRBV9	NA	few	TRBJ1-2	TGTGCCAGCAGCCCCCGGGTCTATGGCTACACCTTC	CASSPRVYGYTF
TRBV12-3/TRBV12-4	NA	NA	TRBJ2-4	TGTGCCAGCAGTTTCGCTGGGCTAGCTCCCAAAAACATTCAGTACTTC	CASSFAGLAPKNIQYF
TRBV12-3/TRBV12-4	TRBD1	few	TRBJ2-3	TGTGCCAGCAGTTTCCTAATTGCGGACAGGGGCACAGATACGCAGTATTTT	CASSFLIADRGTDTQYF
TRBV20-1	NA	NA	TRBJ1-1	TGCAGTGCTGCCCACCCTGTCCCAGTAGGCACTGAAGCTTTCTTT	CSAAHPVPVGTEAFF
TRBV20-1	NA	NA	TRBJ1-2	TGCAGTGCTAGAACAAAGGGGAAGGCGGGCTATGGCTACACCTTC	CSARTKGKAGYGYTF
TRBV27	TRBD1	few	TRBJ2-3	TGTGCCAGCAGACACAGGGGGCAAGATACGCAGTATTTT	CASRHRGQDTQYF
TRBV7-6	TRBD2	NA	TRBJ2-3	TGTGCCAGCAGCACGATAGCGGGGGAAGGAGATACGCAGTATTTT	CASSTIAGEGDTQYF
TRBV6-2/TRBV6-3	NA	NA	TRBJ2-7	TGTGCCAGCAGTTACTCGATGACAGAAGCGACCTACGAGCAGTACTTC	CASSYSMTEATYEQYF
TRBV7-9	NA	NA	TRBJ2-3	TGTGCCAGCAGCACCCCCCCTTTTGGGGAGCAGTATTTT	CASSTPPFGEQYF
TRBV28	NA	NA	TRBJ1-5	TGTGCCAGCAGGTCCGGGAGAACTAATCAGCCCCAGCATTTT	CASRSGRTNQPQHF
TRBV4-3	NA	NA	TRBJ1-1	TGCTCCAGCAGCCAAGGGGACATGAACACTGAAGCTTTCTTT	CSSSQGDMNTEAFF
TRBV27	NA	NA	TRBJ2-5	TGTGCCAGCAGTTTATCAGCCGGGCGGTTCATGGTGCAAGAGACCCAGTACTTC	CASSLSAGRFMVQETQYF
TRBV11-2	NA	NA	TRBJ2-2	TGTGCCAGCAGTCATGGGCCGGGACCGACCGGGGAGCTGTTTTTT	CASSHGPGPTGELFF
TRBV5-1	NA	NA	TRBJ2-7	TGCGCCAGCAGCTTGGGGATGAACGAGCAGTACTTC	CASSLGMNEQYF
TRBV5-1	NA	NA	TRBJ1-1	TGCGCCAGCAGCGGGGATGCGGGCACTGAAGCTTTATTT	CASSGDAGTEALF
TRBV20-1	TRBD1	NA	TRBJ2-2	TGCAGTGGATACAGGGGAGTGGCCGGGGAGCTGTTTTTT	CSGYRGVAGELFF
TRBV28	NA	NA	TRBJ2-1	TGTGCCAGCAGACCCGGGACTCCCCTCTACAATGAGCATTTCTTC	CASRPGTPLYNEHFF
TRBV12-3/TRBV12-4	NA	many	TRBJ2-7	TGTGCCAGTGGAAACTCCTACGAGCAGTACTTC	CASGNSYEQYF
TRBV4-2	TRBD2	NA	TRBJ2-3	TGTGCCAGCAGCCAAATTACCGGGGGGGAGGATACGCAGTATTTT	CASSQITGGEDTQYF
TRBV7-9	NA	NA	TRBJ2-5	TGTGCCAGCAGCTCCCGGGCCGCCGTGGTGACCCAGTACTTC	CASSSRAAVVTQYF
TRBV6-2/TRBV6-3	TRBD2	once	TRBJ2-5	TGTGCCAGCAGTTCTAGCGGGCTAGAGACCCAGTACTTC	CASSSSGLETQYF
TRBV11-3	NA	NA	TRBJ2-5	TGTGCCAGCACCGAAACCGACGGAATCTCTTCCGAGACCCAGTACTTC	CASTETDGISSETQYF
TRBV7-2	NA	NA	TRBJ2-4	TGTGCCAGCAGCTCTACGGGGGGCCGAGACATTCAGTACTTC	CASSSTGGRDIQYF
TRBV12-3/TRBV12-4	TRBD1	few	TRBJ2-2	TGTGCCAGCAGTTTGGGGACAGGGCTCACCGGGGAGCTGTTTTTT	CASSLGTGLTGELFF
TRBV10-3	NA	few	TRBJ1-1	TGTGCCACGACCGGGACATTGAATTCCCTGAACACTGAAGCTTTCTTT	CATTGTLNSLNTEAFF
TRBV5-1	NA	NA	TRBJ2-1	TGCGCCAGCAGCTTGGGCAGGGGCGGCCCCAATGAGCAGTTCTTC	CASSLGRGGPNEQFF
TRBV19	TRBD2	few	TRBJ2-1	TGTGCCAGTAAAACTAGCGGGAACCATGAGCAGTTCTTC	CASKTSGNHEQFF
TRBV28	NA	NA	TRBJ1-6	TGTGCCAGCAGTTTCCGGACTCGTAATTCACCCCTCCACTTT	CASSFRTRNSPLHF
TRBV12-3/TRBV12-4	NA	NA	TRBJ2-5	TGTGCCATCAGTTTCAGCGGGCTTGGAGAGACCCAGTACTTC	CAISFSGLGETQYF
TRBV20-1	NA	few	TRBJ1-2	TGCAGTGCTAGAGGGTACAAATATGGCTACACCTTC	CSARGYKYGYTF
TRBV5-1	NA	few	TRBJ2-4	TGCGCCAGCAGCTTGGCGGGTGACAAAAACATTCAGTACTTC	CASSLAGDKNIQYF
TRBV12-3/TRBV12-4	TRBD1	few	TRBJ1-2	TGTGCCAGCAGCTTGGGACAGGGGGCCGGCTACACCTTC	CASSLGQGAGYTF
TRBV27	TRBD1	few	TRBJ1-5	TGTGCCAGCAGTCGACAGGGGGCTGGACAGCCCCAGCATTTT	CASSRQGAGQPQHF
TRBV7-9	NA	many	TRBJ1-1	TGTGCCAGCAGCGCCGTCGGACCAATGAACACTGAAGCTTTCTTT	CASSAVGPMNTEAFF
TRBV2	TRBD1	once	TRBJ2-7	TGTGCCAGAAAATCCCGGACAGGGATGGGGGAGAAGTACTTC	CARKSRTGMGEKYF
TRBV10-3	NA	NA	TRBJ1-2	TGTGCCATCAGTTATTCCCGGGGTTACTATGGCTACACCTTC	CAISYSRGYYGYTF
TRBV7-2	NA	many	TRBJ1-2	TGTGCCAGCAGCTTAAAGCCAGGGAACTATGGCTACACCTTC	CASSLKPGNYGYTF
TRBV4-2	NA	once	TRBJ1-1	TGTGCCAGCAGCGGCGAACAGGTACGGGACACTGAAGCTTTCTTT	CASSGEQVRDTEAFF
TRBV6-1	NA	few	TRBJ1-4	TGTGCCAGCAGTGATCGCCAGCGGGTCGAAAAACTGTTTTTT	CASSDRQRVEKLFF
TRBV4-1	NA	few	TRBJ1-2	TGCGCCAGCAGCCAAATGGACACCGACTATGGCTACACCTTC	CASSQMDTDYGYTF
TRBV19	NA	NA	TRBJ2-7	TGTGCCAGTAGTATACAATCCGCGATCCTCCCCTACGTGGAGCAGTACTTC	CASSIQSAILPYVEQYF
TRBV7-6	NA	many	TRBJ1-1	TGTGCCAGCAGCCCCAGCACTGAAGCTTTCTTT	CASSPSTEAFF
TRBV4-2	TRBD1	NA	TRBJ1-2	TGTGCCAGCAGCCAAGAGGCGACAGGGTCCTATGGCTACACCTTC	CASSQEATGSYGYTF
TRBV4-1	NA	NA	TRBJ2-7	TGCGCCAGCAGCCAAGAAGGGCTAGCTGCCTACGAGCAGTACTTC	CASSQEGLAAYEQYF
TRBV7-2	NA	NA	TRBJ2-1	NA	CASSSPVGAGAYNEQVF
TRBV29-1	TRBD1	few	TRBJ2-3	TGCAGCGGCAACAGGGGTTGGGCAGATACGCAGTATTTT	CSGNRGWADTQYF
TRBV6-6	NA	once	TRBJ1-4	TGTGCCAGTCGAAGGACAGTCCAAGATGAAAAACTGTTTTTT	CASRRTVQDEKLFF